The clone carrying this T cell receptor (beta chain) was observed at least ten times. Its specificity is not known. TCRdb re-derived calls from the reads in MiXCR, one entry per CDR3 protein. The sample has 900,000 to 950,000 distinct CDR3 sequences, 30% to 40% seen once; the top ten hold around an eighth. This sample is drawn from a study of T cell repertoires in cytomegalovirus infection. Turning to the study itself: Researchers turned to recently identified HLA-C-restricted CMV epitopes as well as well-studied HLA-B-restricted ones. Evidence of both CMV infection and a matching HLA type came from public TCR beta signatures. Study-wide findings and caveats: There were HLA-C-restricted CMV-specific TCR beta clonotypes dominating the ex vivo response.

From germline, CDR1 is SGHDT and CDR2 YYEEEE. The length of the CDR3 is 16 residues. The V end was cut by 5 bases, the J end by 0 bases, with 16 bases between. Material: cultured CD8+ T cells from PBMCs, obtained from culture after CMV antigen stimulation. This clonotype was sampled from a human donor in good health (CMV status not recorded). Some clones in this sample may be carry-over from other donors' samples. The V gene is TRBV5-6, the J gene TRBJ2-3; D call uncertain. The CDR3 spells CASSIRVVRSTDTQYF. The CDR3 bases are TGTGCCAGCAGTATCCGGGTAGTACGAAGCACAGATACGCAGTATTTT.